This T cell receptor beta chain was obtained from a study of Graves' ophthalmopathy and Graves' hyperthyroidism. Study findings and constraints: Most expanded clonotypes in thyroid above 0.001 frequency also showed up in blood. Sensitivity reached around 88% and specificity 75% to 82% for a 13-signature model separating ophthalmopathy from stable hyperthyroidism.

TCR beta CDR3 amplification used RNA transcripts. HTBI primers primed a first-round RT-PCR, and a second-round multiplex PCR followed. TCRdb ran MiXCR on the multiplex PCR reads and lists one entry per CDR3 protein. Counted here are a few hundred thousand distinct CDR3 sequences, less than 45% occurring once; the ten biggest clones make up roughly 4.5%. As to this clonotype: What it binds is unknown.

Sequenced: peripheral blood or thyroid tissue (not recorded which). The source of this sequence is an adult man with Graves' hyperthyroidism.

In nucleotides, the CDR3 is TGTGCCAGCAGCCATTATATCGGTGAGCAGTTCTTC. Protein product: CASSHYIGEQFF. V usage is TRBV7-3 and J usage is TRBJ2-1; D ambiguous. Deletions cut 5 bases from V and 9 bases from J, with 11 bases between. The CDR3 is made up of 12 amino acids. Germline V lookup: CDR1 SGHTA, CDR2 FQGTGA.